This TCR beta chain emerged from a study of breast tumors, draining lymph nodes, adjacent tissues. Study-wide findings and caveats: Data only fit, rather than demonstrated, lymph node origin of most tumor T cells. Compared with lymph nodes, tumors were less diverse; compared with nontumor tissue, more.

The V segment lost 5 bases and the J segment 6 bases; nucleotides outside the gene matches: 12. Germline V gene lookup returns CDR1 SNHLY and CDR2 FYNNEI. This CDR3 region has 16 residues. Breast cancer patients provided tissue from their axillary draining lymph nodes. Ten or more counts support this clonotype. Its antigen is unidentified. Using its own MiXCR run on the multiplex PCR reads, TCRdb lists one record per CDR3 protein. The table records 180,000 or so distinct CDR3 sequences, more than 25% of them present only once. The sequenced material came from axillary lymph node tissue. This TCR was sampled from a female donor with breast cancer. Some clones in this sample may be carry-over from other donors' samples. The chain carries TRBV2 and TRBJ2-5, with 10 bases fitting TRBD1. CDR3 nucleotide sequence: TGTGCCAGCAGTAGCCGGGGACAGGGGCGCGAGCAGACCCAGTACTTC. It yields the protein CASSSRGQGREQTQYF.